Listed here are 14 T cell receptor beta chains from one sample, sequenced in a study of T cells after yellow fever vaccination. TCRdb reprocessed the 5' RACE reads via MiXCR and lists one record per CDR3 protein. The profile shows roughly 520,000 distinct CDR3 sequences, 21% of them singletons. The material sequenced was PBMCs, taken less than 25 days after the first yellow fever vaccination. The receptor source for this set is a man aged 18-30 years who received the YFV17D yellow fever vaccine.

V usage is TRBV11-2 and J usage is TRBJ1-4; D perhaps matches TRBD1 (5 bases). Germline V CDR1 and CDR2: SGHAT, FQNNGV. The CDR3 is made up of 18 amino acids. V lost 5 bases to trimming and J lost 0 bases, with 19 bases between them. The CDR3 DNA reads as TGTGCCAGCAGCACACGACAGAAAGGAGCGTCAACTAATGAAAAACTGTTTTTT. Translating it yields CASSTRQKGASTNEKLFF. Filled out from reference TRBV11-2 and TRBJ1-4, the complete variable domain reads EAGVAQSPRYKIIEKRQSVAFWCNPISGHATLYWYQQILGQGPKLLIQFQNNGVVDDSQLPKDRFSAERLKGVDSTLKIQPAKLEDSAVYLCASSTRQKGASTNEKLFFGSGTQLSVL.

This clonotype occurred many times. The rearrangement joins TRBV3-1 to TRBJ1-5; 7 bases are shared with TRBD1. V shed 0 bases, J shed 7 bases, and the junction held 6 bases outside the gene matches. The CDR3 consists of 15 residues. Germline values: CDR1 LGHDT, CDR2 YNNKEL (reference sequence). CDR3 amino acids: CASSQDVTGAQPQHF. The CDR3 DNA reads TGTGCCAGCAGCCAAGATGTAACAGGGGCCCAGCCCCAGCATTTT.

The chain combines TRBV7-2 with TRBJ1-2, with D perhaps matching TRBD1 (5 bases). This CDR3 contains 13 residues. The V gene lost 5 bases and the J gene lost 4 bases, with 11 bases spanning the gap. Looked up from germline, CDR1 is SGHTA and CDR2 is FQGNSA. The CDR3 nucleotides read TGTGCCAGCAGCCCTAGGGACCTCTATGGCTACACCTTC. Amino acid sequence: CASSPRDLYGYTF.

Here the CDR3 DNA reads TGTGCCAGCAGTTTAATGGGGGGAACGGTATTTGGCTACACCTTC. Its translation is CASSLMGGTVFGYTF. The chain is built from TRBV27 and TRBJ1-2; tentative D call: TRBD1 (5 bases). Germline V gene lookup returns CDR1 MNHEY and CDR2 SMNVEV (reference sequence). The CDR3 sequence is 15 residues long. Trimming took 2 bases from V and 7 from J, leaving 17 bases between them.

DNA of the CDR3: TGCGCCAGCAGCCCCCAATACGGCAGTAGCACAGATACGCAGTATTTT. Protein product: CASSPQYGSSTDTQYF. The chain has TRBV4-1 and TRBJ2-3; D ambiguous. The germline CDR1 and CDR2 sequences are MGHRA and YSYEKL. Trimming pared 4 bases from V and 0 bases from J, leaving 14 bases between. This CDR3 comprises 16 residues.

There are a few counts of this clonotype. This chain connects TRBV4-2 to TRBJ2-6; D remains unclear. The CDR3 sequence is 16 residues long. Germline V gene data show CDR1 as LGHNA and CDR2 as YNFKEQ. Trimming stripped 0 bases from V and 2 bases from J, with 8 bases between. The CDR3: CASSQDPPPGANVLTF. The CDR3 DNA reads TGTGCCAGCAGCCAAGATCCGCCCCCTGGGGCCAACGTCCTGACTTTC.

The genes are TRBV18 and TRBJ2-1; TRBD1 aligns across 8 bases. The V gene's germline CDR1 is KGHSH and CDR2 LQKENI. CDR3 size: 15 residues. Losses at the gene ends were 2 bases for V and 2 bases for J; bases not matched to a gene: 2. The CDR3: CASSPTQGAYNEQFF. The CDR3 DNA is TGTGCCAGCTCACCAACACAGGGGGCCTACAATGAGCAGTTCTTC.

This clonotype was found a few times. The rearrangement joins TRBV9 to TRBJ1-1; 9 nucleotides match TRBD1. After removal of 3 bases from V and 4 bases from J, the junction contained 7 bases not matched to a gene. Germline values: CDR1 SGDLS, CDR2 YYNGEE. CDR3 length: 15 residues. The CDR3, as DNA: TGTGCCAGCAGCGGGGGGGACAGGGTAGGCACTGAAGCTTTCTTT. Translating it yields CASSGGDRVGTEAFF.

V is TRBV18 and J is TRBJ1-1, with D unclear. V was cut by 1 base and J by 1 base, with 7 bases left in between. Germline CDR1 KGHSH, CDR2 LQKENI. The CDR3 covers 14 residues. The CDR3, as DNA: TGTGCCAGCTCACCACTGGGCTCGAACACTGAAGCTTTCTTT. Protein product: CASSPLGSNTEAFF.

This clonotype occurred a few times. The V and J genes are TRBV7-9 and TRBJ1-5; no definite D call. The germline gives CDR1 SEHNR, CDR2 FQNEAQ (reference sequence). CDR3 size: 14 residues. Trimming removed 5 bases from V and 2 bases from J, with 10 bases in between. CDR3 DNA: TGTGCCAGCAGCGAGACTGTTGGCAATCAGCCCCAGCATTTT. This translates into CASSETVGNQPQHF.

This clonotype was seen more than once but under ten times. The DNA for the CDR3 is TGTGCCAGCAGTTTATTTCAGGGGAGGGGAGCGACCCAGTACTTC. Protein product: CASSLFQGRGATQYF. This chain connects TRBV12-3 or TRBV12-4 to TRBJ2-5; D perhaps matches TRBD2 (7 bases). The V end lost 2 bases, the J end lost 7 bases, and 17 bases lay between the germline ends. CDR3 length: 15 amino acids.

There are a few counts of this clonotype. The chain carries TRBV5-5 and TRBJ2-5; 8 positions agree with TRBD2. Germline lookup yields CDR1 SGHKS and CDR2 YYEKEE (reference sequence). The CDR3 spans 15 residues. V lost 5 bases, J lost 5 bases, and 11 bases stayed unmatched. CDR3 in DNA: TGTGCCAGCAGGACCCTCTCCGGGGGGGGGGAGACCCAGTACTTC. Translated: CASRTLSGGGETQYF. The full variable domain, in which reference TRBV5-5 and TRBJ2-5 provide the parts outside the CDR3, is DAGVTQSPTHLIKTRGQQVTLRCSPISGHKSVSWYQQVLGQGPQFIFQYYEKEERGRGNFPDRFSARQFPNYSSELNVNALLLGDSALYLCASRTLSGGGETQYFGPGTRLLVL.

J is TRBJ1-1 and V is TRBV11-2; D ambiguous. This CDR3 contains 15 residues. Germline loops: CDR1 SGHAT, CDR2 FQNNGV. The ends were cut back, 2 bases at V and 0 bases at J, with 10 bases in the middle. The CDR3 loop is CASSLQSVMNTEAFF. Here the CDR3 DNA reads TGTGCCAGCAGCTTACAAAGCGTCATGAACACTGAAGCTTTCTTT.

The chain couples TRBV6-1 to TRBJ2-1, with 11 bases identical to TRBD2. This CDR3 comprises 15 residues. In germline, CDR1 is MNHNS, CDR2 SASEGT. V dropped 6 bases and J dropped 8; count of bases not matched to a gene: 9. CDR3 amino acids: CASRDTGLAVHEQFF. In DNA form, the CDR3 reads TGTGCCAGCAGAGACACGGGACTAGCGGTCCATGAGCAGTTCTTC.